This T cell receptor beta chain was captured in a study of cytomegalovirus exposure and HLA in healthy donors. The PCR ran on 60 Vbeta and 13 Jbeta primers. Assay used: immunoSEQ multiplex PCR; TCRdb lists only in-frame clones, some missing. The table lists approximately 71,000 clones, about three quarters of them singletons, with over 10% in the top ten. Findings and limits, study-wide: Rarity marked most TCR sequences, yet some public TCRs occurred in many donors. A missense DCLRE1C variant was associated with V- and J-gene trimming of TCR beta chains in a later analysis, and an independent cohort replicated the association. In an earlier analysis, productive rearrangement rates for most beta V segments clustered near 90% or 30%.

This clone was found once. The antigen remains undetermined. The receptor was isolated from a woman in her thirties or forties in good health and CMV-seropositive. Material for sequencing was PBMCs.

In nucleotides, the CDR3 is TGTGCCAGCAGTGAAGCGGGACATGAAAATTCACCCCTCCACTTT. Residues: CASSEAGHENSPLHF. The chain uses TRBV2 and TRBJ1-6; tentative D call: TRBD1 (6 bases). Germline-derived CDR1 and CDR2 are SNHLY and FYNNEI. V lost 0 bases and J lost 7, with 10 bases in between. This CDR3 region has 15 residues.